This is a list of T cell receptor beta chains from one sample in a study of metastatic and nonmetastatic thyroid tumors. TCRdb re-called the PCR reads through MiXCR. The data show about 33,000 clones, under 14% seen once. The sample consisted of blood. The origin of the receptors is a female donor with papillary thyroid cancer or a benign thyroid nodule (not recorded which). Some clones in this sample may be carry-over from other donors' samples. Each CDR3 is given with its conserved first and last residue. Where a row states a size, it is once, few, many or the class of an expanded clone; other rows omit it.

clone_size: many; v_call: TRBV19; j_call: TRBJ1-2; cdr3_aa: CASSASLGEYGYTF
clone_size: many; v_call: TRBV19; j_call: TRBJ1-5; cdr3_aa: CASSKGLRQPQHF
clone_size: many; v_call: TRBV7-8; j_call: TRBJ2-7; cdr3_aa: CASSFTGWVAGDYEQYF
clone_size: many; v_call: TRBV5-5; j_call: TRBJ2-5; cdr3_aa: CASSLAIAGGLETQYF
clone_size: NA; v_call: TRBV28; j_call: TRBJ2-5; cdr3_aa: CASRLAGGIIQETQYF
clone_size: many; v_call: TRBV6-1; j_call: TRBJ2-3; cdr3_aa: CASRFGTGDLRGTQYF
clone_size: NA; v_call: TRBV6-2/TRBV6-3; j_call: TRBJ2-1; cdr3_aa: CASNYFAYNDQFF
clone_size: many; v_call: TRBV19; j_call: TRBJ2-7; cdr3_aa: CASSITPGTGRYEQYF
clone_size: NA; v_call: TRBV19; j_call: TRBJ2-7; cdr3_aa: CASSGSYEQYF
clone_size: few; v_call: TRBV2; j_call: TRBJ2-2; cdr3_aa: CASSLRDTNTGELFF
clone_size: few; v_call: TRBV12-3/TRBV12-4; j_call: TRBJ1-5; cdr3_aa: CASSPGMSNHPQHF
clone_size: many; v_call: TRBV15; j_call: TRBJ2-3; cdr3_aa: CATSSPVRGGGSDTQYF
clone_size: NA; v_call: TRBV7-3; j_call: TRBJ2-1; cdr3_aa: CASSLTGQAGEQFF
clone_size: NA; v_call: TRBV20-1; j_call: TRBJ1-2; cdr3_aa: CSVPREGNYGYTF
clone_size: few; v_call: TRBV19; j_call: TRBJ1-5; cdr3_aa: CASSVGVRPKQPQHF
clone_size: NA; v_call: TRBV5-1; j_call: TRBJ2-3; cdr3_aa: CASSLSSGRPADTQYF
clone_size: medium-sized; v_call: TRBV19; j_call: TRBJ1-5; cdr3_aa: CASWKGGNQPQHF
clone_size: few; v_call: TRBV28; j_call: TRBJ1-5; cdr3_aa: CASSPVQGRLNQPQHF
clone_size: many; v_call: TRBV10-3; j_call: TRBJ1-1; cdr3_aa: CAISGGTGRATEAFF
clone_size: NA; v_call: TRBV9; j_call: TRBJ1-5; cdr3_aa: CASSVAGAPNQPQHF
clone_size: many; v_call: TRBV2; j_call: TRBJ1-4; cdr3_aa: CASIRDRGLSNEKLFF
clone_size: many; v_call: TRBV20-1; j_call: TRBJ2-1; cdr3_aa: CSARVGVGDYNEQFF
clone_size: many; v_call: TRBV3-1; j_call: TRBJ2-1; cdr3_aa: CASSLISYNEQFF
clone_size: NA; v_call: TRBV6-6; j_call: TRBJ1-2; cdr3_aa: CASSYNYGYTF
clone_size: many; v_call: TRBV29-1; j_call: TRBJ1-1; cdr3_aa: CSARTGATEAFF
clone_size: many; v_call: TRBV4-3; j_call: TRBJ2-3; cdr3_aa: CASSQGLAGDTDTQYF
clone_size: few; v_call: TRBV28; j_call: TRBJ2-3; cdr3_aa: CASTIGAGWFTDTQYF
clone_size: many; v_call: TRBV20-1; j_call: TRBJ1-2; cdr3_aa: CSAAGTADYGYTF
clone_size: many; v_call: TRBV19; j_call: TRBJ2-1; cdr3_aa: CATSGGGMSSYNEQFF
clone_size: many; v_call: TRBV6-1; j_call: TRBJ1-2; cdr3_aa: CASSVPPNYGYTF
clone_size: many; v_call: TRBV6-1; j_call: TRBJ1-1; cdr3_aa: CASSEKLVSNTEAFF
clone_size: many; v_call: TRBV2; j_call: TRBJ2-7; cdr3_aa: CASSLGLAGGSYEQYF
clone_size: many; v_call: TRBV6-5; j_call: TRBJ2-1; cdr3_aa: CASSSEGAGSSDEQFF
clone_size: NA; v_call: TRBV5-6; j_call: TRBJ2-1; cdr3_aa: CASSPDSAGRIF
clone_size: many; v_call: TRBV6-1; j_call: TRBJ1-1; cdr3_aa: CASRGGTEAFF
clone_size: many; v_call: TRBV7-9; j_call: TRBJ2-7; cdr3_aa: CASSPAASGSYEQYF
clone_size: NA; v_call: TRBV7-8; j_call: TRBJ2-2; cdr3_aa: CASSLPSGVNIAGELFF
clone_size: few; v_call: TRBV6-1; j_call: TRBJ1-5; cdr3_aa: CASSEFRRGTKPQHF
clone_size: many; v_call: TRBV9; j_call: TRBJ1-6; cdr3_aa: CASSKLSGGPNNSPLHF
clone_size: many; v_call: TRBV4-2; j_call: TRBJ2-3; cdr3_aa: CASSQRTAGGSDTQYF
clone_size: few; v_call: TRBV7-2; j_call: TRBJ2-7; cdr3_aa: CASSLWDYEQYF
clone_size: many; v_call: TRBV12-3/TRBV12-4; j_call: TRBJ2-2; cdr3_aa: CALTRGTGELFF
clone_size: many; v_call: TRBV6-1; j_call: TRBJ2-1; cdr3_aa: CASSQDRVGNEQFF
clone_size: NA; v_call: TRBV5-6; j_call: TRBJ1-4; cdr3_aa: CASSLDSRTQNEKLFF
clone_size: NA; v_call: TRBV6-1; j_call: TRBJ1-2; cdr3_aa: CASSEFHHPDYGYTF